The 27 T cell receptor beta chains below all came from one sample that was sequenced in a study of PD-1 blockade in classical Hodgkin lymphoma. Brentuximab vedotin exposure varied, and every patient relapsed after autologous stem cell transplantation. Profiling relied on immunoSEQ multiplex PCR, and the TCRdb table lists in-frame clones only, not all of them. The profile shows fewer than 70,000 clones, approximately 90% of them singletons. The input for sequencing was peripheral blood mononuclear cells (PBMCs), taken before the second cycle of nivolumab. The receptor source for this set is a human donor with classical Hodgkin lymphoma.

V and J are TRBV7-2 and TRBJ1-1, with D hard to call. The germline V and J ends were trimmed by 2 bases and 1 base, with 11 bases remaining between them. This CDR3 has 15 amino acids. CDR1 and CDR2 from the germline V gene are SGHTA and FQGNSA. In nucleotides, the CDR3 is TGTGCCAGCAGCTTAACCGGGTCCCCGAACACTGAAGCTTTCTTT. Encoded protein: CASSLTGSPNTEAFF.

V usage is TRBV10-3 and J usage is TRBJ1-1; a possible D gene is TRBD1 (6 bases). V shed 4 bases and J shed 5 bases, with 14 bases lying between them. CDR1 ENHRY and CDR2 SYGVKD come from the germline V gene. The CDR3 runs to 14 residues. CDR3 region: CAISGGAATTEAFF. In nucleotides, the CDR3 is TGTGCCATCAGTGGGGGGGCAGCTACTACTGAAGCTTTCTTT.

Written as DNA, the CDR3 is TGTGCCATCAAGAGACAGGACATGAACACTGAAGCTTTCTTT. Translated, it gives CAIKRQDMNTEAFF. The chain has TRBV10-3 and TRBJ1-1; D is possibly TRBD1 (6 bases). Looked up from germline, CDR1 is ENHRY and CDR2 is SYGVKD. The CDR3 contains 14 residues. The germline V and J ends were trimmed by 7 bases and 0 bases, with 12 bases remaining between them.

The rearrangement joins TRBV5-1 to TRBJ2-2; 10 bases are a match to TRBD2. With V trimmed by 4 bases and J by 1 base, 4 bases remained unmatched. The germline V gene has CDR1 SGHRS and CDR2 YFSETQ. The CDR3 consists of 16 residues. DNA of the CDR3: TGCGCCAGCAGCCCTTTAGCGGGGGGGAACACCGGGGAGCTGTTTTTT. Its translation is CASSPLAGGNTGELFF.

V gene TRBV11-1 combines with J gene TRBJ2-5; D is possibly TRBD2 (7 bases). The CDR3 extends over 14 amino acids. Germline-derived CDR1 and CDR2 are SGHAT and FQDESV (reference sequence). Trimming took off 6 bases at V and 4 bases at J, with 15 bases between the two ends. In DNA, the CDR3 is TGTGCCAGCAGTTTCGGGGGGCCTCTAGAGACCCAGTACTTC. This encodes CASSFGGPLETQYF. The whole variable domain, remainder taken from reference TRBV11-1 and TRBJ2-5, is EAEVAQSPRYKITEKSQAVAFWCDPISGHATLYWYRQILGQGPELLVQFQDESVVDDSQLPKDRFSAERLKGVDSTLKIQPAELGDSAMYLCASSFGGPLETQYFGPGTRLLVL.

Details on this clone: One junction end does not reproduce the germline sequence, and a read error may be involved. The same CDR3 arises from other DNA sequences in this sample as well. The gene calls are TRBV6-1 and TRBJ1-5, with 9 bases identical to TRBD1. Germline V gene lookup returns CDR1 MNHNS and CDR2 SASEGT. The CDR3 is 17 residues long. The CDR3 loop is CASSDRQGGIANQPQHF. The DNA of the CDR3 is TGTGCCAGCAGTGACCGACAGGGGGGGATAGCAAATCAGCCTCAGCATTTT.

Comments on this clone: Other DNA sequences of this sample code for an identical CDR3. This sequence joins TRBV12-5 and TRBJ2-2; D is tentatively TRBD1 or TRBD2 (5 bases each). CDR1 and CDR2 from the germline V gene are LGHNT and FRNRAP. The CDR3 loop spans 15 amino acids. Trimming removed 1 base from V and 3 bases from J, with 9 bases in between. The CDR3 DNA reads TGTGCTAGTGGTTTGGGGGACCGCTACACCGGGGAGCTGTTTTTT. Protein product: CASGLGDRYTGELFF.

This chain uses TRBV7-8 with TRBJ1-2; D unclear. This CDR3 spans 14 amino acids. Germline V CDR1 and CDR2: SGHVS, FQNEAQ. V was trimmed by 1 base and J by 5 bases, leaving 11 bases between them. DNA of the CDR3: TGTGCCAGCAGCTTAGAGGGCGGACTATATGGCTACACCTTC. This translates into CASSLEGGLYGYTF.

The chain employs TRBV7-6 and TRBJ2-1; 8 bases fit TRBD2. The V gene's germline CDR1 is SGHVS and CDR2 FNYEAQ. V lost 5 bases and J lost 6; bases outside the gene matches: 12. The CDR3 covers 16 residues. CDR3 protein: CASSPLVGGGFNEQFF. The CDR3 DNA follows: TGTGCCAGCAGCCCCCTCGTCGGCGGGGGGTTCAATGAGCAGTTCTTC. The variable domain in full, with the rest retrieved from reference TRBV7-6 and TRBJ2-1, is GAGVSQSPRYKVTKRGQDVALRCDPISGHVSLYWYRQALGQGPEFLTYFNYEAQQDKSGLPNDRFSAERPEGSISTLTIQRTEQRDSAMYRCASSPLVGGGFNEQFFGPGTRLTVL.

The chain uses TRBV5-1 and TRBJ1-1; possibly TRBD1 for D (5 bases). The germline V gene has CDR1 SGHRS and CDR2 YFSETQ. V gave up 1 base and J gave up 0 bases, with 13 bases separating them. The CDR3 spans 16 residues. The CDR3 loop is CASSLRGYGVNTEAFF. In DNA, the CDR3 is TGCGCCAGCAGCTTGAGGGGCTATGGAGTGAACACTGAAGCTTTCTTT.

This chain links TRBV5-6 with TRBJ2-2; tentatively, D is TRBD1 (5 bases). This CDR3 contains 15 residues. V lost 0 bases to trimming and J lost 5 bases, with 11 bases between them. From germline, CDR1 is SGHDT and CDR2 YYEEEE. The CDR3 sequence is CASSLGGFITGELFF. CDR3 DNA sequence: TGTGCCAGCAGCTTGGGGGGCTTCATAACCGGGGAGCTGTTTTTT.

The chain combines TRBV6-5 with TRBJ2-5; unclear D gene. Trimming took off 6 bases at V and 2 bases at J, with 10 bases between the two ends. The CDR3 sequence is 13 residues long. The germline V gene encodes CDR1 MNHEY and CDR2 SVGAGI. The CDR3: CASRSRLQETQYF. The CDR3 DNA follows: TGTGCCAGCAGGTCACGGCTTCAAGAGACCCAGTACTTC.

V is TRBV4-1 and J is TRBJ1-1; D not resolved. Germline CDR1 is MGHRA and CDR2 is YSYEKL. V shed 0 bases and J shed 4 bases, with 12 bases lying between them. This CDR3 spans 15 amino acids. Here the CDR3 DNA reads TGCGCCAGCAGCCAAGATCTTTCTGGGAGCACTGAAGCTTTCTTT. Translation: CASSQDLSGSTEAFF.

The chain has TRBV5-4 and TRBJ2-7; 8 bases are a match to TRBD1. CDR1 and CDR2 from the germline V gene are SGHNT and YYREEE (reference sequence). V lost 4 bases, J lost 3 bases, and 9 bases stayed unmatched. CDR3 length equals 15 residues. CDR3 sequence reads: CASSVTGVTGYEQYF. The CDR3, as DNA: TGTGCCAGCAGCGTGACAGGGGTTACAGGCTACGAGCAGTACTTC.

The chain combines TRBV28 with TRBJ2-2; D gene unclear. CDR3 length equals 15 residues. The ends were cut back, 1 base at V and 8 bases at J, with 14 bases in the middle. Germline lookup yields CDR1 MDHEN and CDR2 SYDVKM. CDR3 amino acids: CASSLSGSTRGELFF. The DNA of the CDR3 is TGTGCCAGCAGTTTATCCGGGTCCACGAGAGGGGAGCTGTTTTTT.

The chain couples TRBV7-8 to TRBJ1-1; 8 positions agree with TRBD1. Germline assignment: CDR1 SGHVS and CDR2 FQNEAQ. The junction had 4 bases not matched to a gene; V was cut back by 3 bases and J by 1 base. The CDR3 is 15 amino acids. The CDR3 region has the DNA TGTGCCAGCAGCTTCATAGGACAGGGGAACACTGAAGCTTTCTTT. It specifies CASSFIGQGNTEAFF.

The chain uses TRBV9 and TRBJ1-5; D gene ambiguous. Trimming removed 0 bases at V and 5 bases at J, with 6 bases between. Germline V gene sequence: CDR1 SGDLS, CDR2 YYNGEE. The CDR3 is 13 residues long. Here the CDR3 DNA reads TGTGCCAGCAGCGTAGGGCCGGATCAGCCCCAGCATTTT. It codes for CASSVGPDQPQHF.

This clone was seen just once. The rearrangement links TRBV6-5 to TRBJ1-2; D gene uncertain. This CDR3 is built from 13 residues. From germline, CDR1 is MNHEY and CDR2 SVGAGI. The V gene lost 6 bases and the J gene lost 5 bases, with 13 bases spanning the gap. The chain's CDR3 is CASRRSETYGYTF. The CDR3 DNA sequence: TGTGCCAGCAGACGCTCAGAGACTTATGGCTACACCTTC.

The CDR3 nucleotides are TGTGCCAGCTCACCCTCTCCCCAGGGCGGGTACGAGCAGTACTTC. Translation: CASSPSPQGGYEQYF. The chain joins TRBV18 to TRBJ2-7, with D perhaps given as TRBD1 or TRBD2 (5 bases each). V was trimmed by 3 bases and J by 4 bases, leaving 16 bases between them. The CDR3 has 15 residues. Germline V gene lookup returns CDR1 KGHSH and CDR2 LQKENI.

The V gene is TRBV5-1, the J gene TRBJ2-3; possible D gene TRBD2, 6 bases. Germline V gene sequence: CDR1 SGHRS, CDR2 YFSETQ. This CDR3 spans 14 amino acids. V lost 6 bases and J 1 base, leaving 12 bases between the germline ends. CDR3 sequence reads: CASTPLAGTDTQYF. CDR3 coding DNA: TGCGCCAGCACCCCGTTAGCGGGCACAGATACGCAGTATTTT.

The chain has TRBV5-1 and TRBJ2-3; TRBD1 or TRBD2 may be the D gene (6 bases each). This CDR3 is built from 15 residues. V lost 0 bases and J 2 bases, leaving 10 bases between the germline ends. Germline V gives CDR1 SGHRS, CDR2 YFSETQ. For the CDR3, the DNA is TGCGCCAGCAGCTTGGAGGGGGGCCACACAGATACGCAGTATTTT. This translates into CASSLEGGHTDTQYF.

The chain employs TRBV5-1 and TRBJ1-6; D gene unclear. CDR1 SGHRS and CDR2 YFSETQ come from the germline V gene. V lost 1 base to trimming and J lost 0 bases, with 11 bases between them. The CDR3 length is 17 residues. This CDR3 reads CASSLLALDSYNSPLHF. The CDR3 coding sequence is TGCGCCAGCAGCTTGTTGGCCCTAGACTCCTATAATTCACCCCTCCACTTT.

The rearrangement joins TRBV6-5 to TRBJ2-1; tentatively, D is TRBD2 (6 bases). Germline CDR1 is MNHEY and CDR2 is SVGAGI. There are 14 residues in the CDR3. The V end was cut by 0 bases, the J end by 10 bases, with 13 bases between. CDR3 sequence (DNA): TGTGCCAGCAGTTACTCGCCGGGGGAATACGAGCAGTTCTTC. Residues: CASSYSPGEYEQFF.

The CDR3 bases are TGCGCCAGCAGCTTAATTGGGGGCTATGGCTACACCTTC. This codes for CASSLIGGYGYTF. The V gene is TRBV5-1, the J gene TRBJ1-2; a weak D match, TRBD1 (5 bases). Germline CDR1 reads SGHRS; CDR2 reads YFSETQ. Trimming removed 2 bases from V and 4 bases from J, with 9 bases in between. The CDR3 contains 13 residues.

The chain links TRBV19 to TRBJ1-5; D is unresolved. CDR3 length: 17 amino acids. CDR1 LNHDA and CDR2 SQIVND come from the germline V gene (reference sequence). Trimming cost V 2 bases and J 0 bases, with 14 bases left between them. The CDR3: CASSILGTISSNQPQHF. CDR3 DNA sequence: TGTGCCAGTAGTATACTGGGTACGATTTCTAGCAATCAGCCCCAGCATTTT.

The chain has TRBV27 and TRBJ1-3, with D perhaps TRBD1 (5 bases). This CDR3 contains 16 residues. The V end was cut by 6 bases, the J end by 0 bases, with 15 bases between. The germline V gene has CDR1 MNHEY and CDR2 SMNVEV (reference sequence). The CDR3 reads CASRQGEWSSGNTIYF. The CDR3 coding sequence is TGTGCCAGCAGGCAGGGAGAGTGGAGCTCTGGAAACACCATATATTTT.

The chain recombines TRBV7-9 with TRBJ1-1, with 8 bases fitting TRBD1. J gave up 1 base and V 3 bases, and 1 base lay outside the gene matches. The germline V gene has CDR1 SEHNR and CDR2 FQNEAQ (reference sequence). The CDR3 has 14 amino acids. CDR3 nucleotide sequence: TGTGCCAGCAGCTTCACAGGGGGGAACACTGAAGCTTTCTTT. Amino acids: CASSFTGGNTEAFF.